Each of the 3 T cell receptor beta chains below was sequenced from the same sample in a study of blood T cell repertoires in COVID-19. TCRdb's copy holds only in-frame clones and misses some; the assay was immunoSEQ multiplex PCR. The sample carries roughly 300,000 clones, around 90% recorded once. Material for sequencing was peripheral blood. The receptors shown here come from a young man with active or convalescent COVID-19.

This clone was seen a single time. The V and J genes are TRBV9 and TRBJ1-2, with 7 bases identical to TRBD1. The CDR3 runs to 14 residues. V lost 4 bases and J lost 4; bases outside the gene matches: 7. Germline lookup yields CDR1 SGDLS and CDR2 YYNGEE. CDR3 loop: CASSPGGPLYGYTF. In nucleotides, the CDR3 is TGTGCCAGCAGCCCAGGGGGGCCTCTCTATGGCTACACCTTC.

This rearrangement joins TRBV14 to TRBJ1-1; TRBD1 agrees at 7 bases. Trimming cost V 4 bases and J 4 bases; bases outside gene matches: 9. Germline CDR1 is SGHDN and CDR2 is FVKESK. The CDR3 loop spans 15 amino acids. CDR3 loop: CASSLGQAWITEAFF. In DNA form, the CDR3 reads TGTGCCAGCAGCCTAGGACAGGCCTGGATCACTGAAGCTTTCTTT.

This sequence joins TRBV5-1 and TRBJ2-2; perhaps TRBD1 as D (8 bases). V dropped 3 bases and J dropped 3 bases, with 18 bases sitting between them. Germline V gene sequence: CDR1 SGHRS, CDR2 YFSETQ. The CDR3 contains 17 residues. The CDR3 DNA is TGCGCCAGCAGCTGGAAGGGACAGGCGGGGGACACCGGGGAGCTGTTTTTT. Translation gives CASSWKGQAGDTGELFF.